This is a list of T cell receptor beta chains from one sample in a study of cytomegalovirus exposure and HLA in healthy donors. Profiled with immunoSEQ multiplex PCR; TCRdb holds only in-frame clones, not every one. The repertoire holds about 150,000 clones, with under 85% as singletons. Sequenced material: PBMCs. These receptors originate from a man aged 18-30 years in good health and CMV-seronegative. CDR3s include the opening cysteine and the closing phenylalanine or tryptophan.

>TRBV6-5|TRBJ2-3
CASSYFRTGARVTQYF
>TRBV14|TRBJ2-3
CASSPGGDTQYF
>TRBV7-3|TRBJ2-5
CASSLGSGGTQETQYF
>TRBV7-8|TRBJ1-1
CASSLVQGMGTEAFF
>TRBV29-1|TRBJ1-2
CSVEGTATNYGYTF
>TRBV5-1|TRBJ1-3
CASSPSGQGKSGNTIYF
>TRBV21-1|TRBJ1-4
CASGRPSLGLFF
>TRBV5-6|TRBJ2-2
CASSIRDRGFTGELFF
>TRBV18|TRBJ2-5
CASSSGTSGGETQYF
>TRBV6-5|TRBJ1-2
CASPPVRQGARGYTF
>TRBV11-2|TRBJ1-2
CASSWQGEGYTF
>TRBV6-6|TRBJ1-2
CASSTRQYNYGYTF
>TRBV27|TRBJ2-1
CASGSGFLYNEQFF
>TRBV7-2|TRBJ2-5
CASSLAAGWEETQYF
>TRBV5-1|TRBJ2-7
CASSWEGRGPYEQYF
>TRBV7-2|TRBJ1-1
CASSPTRDRLNTEAFF
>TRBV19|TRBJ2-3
CASSPGRTSGVDTQYF
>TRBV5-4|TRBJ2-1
CASSSRWGQGNEQFF
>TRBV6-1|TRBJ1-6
CATQANSYNSPLHF
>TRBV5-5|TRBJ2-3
CASNGWPSGSDTQYF
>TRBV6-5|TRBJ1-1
CASVGGLNTEAFF
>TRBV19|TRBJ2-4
CASSRGGAGAKNSQYF